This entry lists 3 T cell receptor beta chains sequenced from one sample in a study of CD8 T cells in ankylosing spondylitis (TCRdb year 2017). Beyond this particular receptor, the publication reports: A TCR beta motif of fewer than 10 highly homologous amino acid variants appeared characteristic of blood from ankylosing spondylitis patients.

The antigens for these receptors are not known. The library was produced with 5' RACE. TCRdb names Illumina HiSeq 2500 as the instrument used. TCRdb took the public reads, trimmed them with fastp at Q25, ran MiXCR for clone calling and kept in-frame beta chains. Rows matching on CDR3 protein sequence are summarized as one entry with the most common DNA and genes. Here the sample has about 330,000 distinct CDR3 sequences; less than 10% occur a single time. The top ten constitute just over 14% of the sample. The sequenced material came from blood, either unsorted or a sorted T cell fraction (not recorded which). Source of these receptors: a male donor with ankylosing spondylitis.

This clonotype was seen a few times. The CDR3 nucleotides read TGCAGCGTTGCAGGACTAGCGGGCCAAGAGACCCAGTACTTC. It encodes CSVAGLAGQETQYF. The chain joins TRBV29-1 to TRBJ2-5; 11 bases match TRBD2. With V trimmed by 4 bases and J by 1 base, 2 bases remained unmatched. Germline V gene sequence: CDR1 SQVTM, CDR2 ANQGSEA. This CDR3 comprises 14 residues.

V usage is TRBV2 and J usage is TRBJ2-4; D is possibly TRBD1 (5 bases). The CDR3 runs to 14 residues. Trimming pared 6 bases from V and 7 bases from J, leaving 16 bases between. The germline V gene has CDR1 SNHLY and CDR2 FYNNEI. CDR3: CASRRTSEGNIQYF. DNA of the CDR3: TGTGCCAGCAGAAGGACATCGGAAGGGAACATTCAGTACTTC.

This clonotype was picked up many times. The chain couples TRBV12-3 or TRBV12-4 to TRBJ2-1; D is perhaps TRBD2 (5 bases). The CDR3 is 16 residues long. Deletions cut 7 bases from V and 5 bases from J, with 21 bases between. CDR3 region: CASNREASDVDNEQFF. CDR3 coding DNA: TGTGCCAGCAATCGGGAAGCATCTGACGTGGACAATGAGCAGTTCTTC.